The present T cell receptor beta chain was sequenced within a study of T and B cells in COVID-19 patients. Study as a whole: Of over 19 active-infection patients, about a dozen were critically ill with mechanical ventilation or extracorporeal membrane oxygenation. Study results and caveats: In COVID-19 patients, T cell receptor beta variable and joining gene use was reportedly strongly skewed. Early severe-case samples and blood from mildly ill patients during symptoms were in short supply.

TRB rearrangements were amplified by multiplex PCR with BIOMED2 TRB-A/B primers. MiXCR was run by TCRdb on the multiplex PCR reads, yielding one entry per CDR3 protein. The table records approximately 14,000 distinct CDR3 sequences, under 30% of them present only once. In germline, CDR1 is SGHVS, CDR2 FNYEAQ. J was trimmed by 4 bases and V by 1 base; bases with no gene match: 8. The CDR3 runs 16 residues. This clonotype has only a few counts. Its antigen remains unidentified. TRB was amplified from around 250-460 ng of blood genomic DNA. The gene calls are TRBV7-6 and TRBJ2-5; 8 bases are a match to TRBD1. The sequenced material came from blood. This receptor was identified in a human donor who had recovered from COVID-19. CDR3 sequence: CASSLDADRGRETQYF. The CDR3 DNA reads as TGTGCCAGCAGCTTAGATGCCGACAGGGGTAGAGAGACCCAGTACTTC.